These T cell receptor beta chains were read from a single sample in a study of identical twins. TCRdb independently ran MiXCR on the 5' RACE reads; one entry per CDR3 protein. The data hold roughly 690,000 distinct CDR3 sequences, with 6.1% observed a single time. Sequenced: naive T cells sorted from blood. Receptors were obtained from a man aged 18-30 years in good health. The conserved cysteine and the conserved F or W are not part of the CDR3 here. A D gene is named only where the DNA matches it firmly. A row's size may be missing; if present it is once, few, many or a size class.

.,TRBV7-2,TRBD2,TRBJ2-1,13,ASSLTGGSTYEQF
few,TRBV20-1,TRBD1,TRBJ2-3,13,SARTGGFGTDTQY
many,TRBV5-1,TRBD1,TRBJ2-2,13,ASSRGQRNTGELF
few,TRBV7-9,TRBD1,TRBJ2-2,15,ASSTRDRDPHTGELF
many,TRBV20-1,TRBD2,TRBJ2-5,12,SAPGLAEQETQY
many,TRBV20-1,TRBD2,TRBJ2-3,12,SAQPLGGGDTQY
many,TRBV10-3,.,TRBJ2-3,9,AISELDTQY
.,TRBV14,.,TRBJ2-7,12,ASSQQGNGNEQY
many,TRBV4-2,TRBD2,TRBJ2-1,12,ASSQDPSGNEQF
few,TRBV7-3,.,TRBJ2-7,13,ASSQPDGPMVKQY
.,TRBV19,.,TRBJ1-3,13,ASSIGRGTGNTIY
few,TRBV28,.,TRBJ2-6,14,ASSSMVGAGANVLT
many,TRBV5-1,.,TRBJ2-3,11,ASSQGYPDTQY
.,TRBV19,TRBD2,TRBJ2-1,15,ASSIGSSGTMHNEQF
many,TRBV12-3/TRBV12-4,.,TRBJ2-6,12,ASSFDSGANVLT
many,TRBV7-9,TRBD2,TRBJ2-1,15,ASSAGSTSGSVYEQF
many,TRBV29-1,TRBD2,TRBJ2-1,10,SAPRGSDEQF
few,TRBV12-3/TRBV12-4,.,TRBJ1-1,12,ASSRDTVNTEAF
many,TRBV12-3/TRBV12-4,.,TRBJ2-7,9,ASSRTYEQY
.,TRBV6-1,.,TRBJ1-5,13,ATHRADYSNQPQH
many,TRBV28,.,TRBJ2-1,8,ASGRTEQF
few,TRBV6-1,TRBD1,TRBJ1-6,13,ASKEQGAYNSPLH
many,TRBV20-1,.,TRBJ1-2,13,SARDAGGKSYGYT
.,TRBV30,TRBD1,TRBJ1-6,10,AWNRGNSPLH
.,TRBV6-1,.,TRBJ2-5,14,ASSPLYSGFGETQY
many,TRBV3-1,.,TRBJ1-5,12,ASSTRSQNQPQH
.,TRBV5-1,TRBD2,TRBJ2-3,14,ASSGLLAGDADTQY
many,TRBV5-5,.,TRBJ2-1,13,ASSLARVPYNEQF
.,TRBV30,TRBD2,TRBJ2-1,14,AWTSGKGASYNEQF
.,TRBV28,.,TRBJ1-6,12,ASSLDARASPLH
many,TRBV20-1,TRBD2,TRBJ2-1,12,SARRGSGHNEQF
.,TRBV6-5,TRBD2,TRBJ2-3,16,ASSYSTSGRADTDTQY
.,TRBV5-1,.,TRBJ2-3,12,ASGAGRSTDTQY
many,TRBV12-3/TRBV12-4,.,TRBJ2-1,12,ASSLSTKNNEQF
.,TRBV30,.,TRBJ1-1,14,ACLRTVPSMNTEAF
.,TRBV7-9,.,TRBJ1-1,10,ASSPRDGEAF
few,TRBV10-3,TRBD1,TRBJ2-2,12,AISATGRTGELF
many,TRBV7-2,TRBD1,TRBJ1-5,12,ASSKEGAKQPQH
many,TRBV27,TRBD2,TRBJ2-2,13,ASTSAGGITGELF
many,TRBV7-2,TRBD1,TRBJ2-7,12,ASSLTGLTKEQY
.,TRBV4-1,.,TRBJ2-5,13,ASSQPAGPQETQY
many,TRBV18,.,TRBJ2-1,15,ASSPPGLSKSYNEQF
few,TRBV12-3/TRBV12-4,.,TRBJ2-5,11,ASSLRPLETQY
many,TRBV12-3/TRBV12-4,TRBD1,TRBJ2-3,13,ASSLAGGDTDTQY
few,TRBV29-1,.,TRBJ2-2,14,SVAFPAGPYTGELF
many,TRBV29-1,TRBD2,TRBJ2-3,12,SVRETSGKDTQY
many,TRBV12-3/TRBV12-4,.,TRBJ2-3,12,ASKGLTFTDTQY
many,TRBV20-1,TRBD2,TRBJ2-1,13,SARLADPHYNEQF